One sample yielded the 17 T cell receptor beta chains listed below, sequenced in a study of response to subunit inactivated influenza vaccine (dated by TCRdb to the late 2010s). Library construction relied on RT-PCR. TCRdb shows the sequencer as Illumina HiSeq 2500. The public reads were run again by TCRdb, first through fastp at Q25 and then through MiXCR, and only productive beta chains were kept. Rows are combined by CDR3 protein, so each entry shows the most common genes and DNA. The sample table contains around 190,000 distinct CDR3 sequences; only one count was recorded for approximately 15% of them. 20% to 30% of the sample is taken by the ten largest. The source was CD8+ T cells sorted from PBMCs, collected around 5 days after vaccination. All receptors derive from a man aged 50-59 years who received an inactivated influenza vaccine. Donor details come from another sample of the same person, matched by shared clones.

V usage is TRBV12-3 or TRBV12-4 and J usage is TRBJ2-7; 7 bases are a match to TRBD2. The CDR3 has 15 residues. V trimming: 2 bases; J trimming: 2 bases; junction bases outside the gene matches: 6. This chain's CDR3 is CASSLSLAVPYEQYF. The CDR3 region has the DNA TGTGCCAGCAGTTTAAGCCTAGCGGTACCCTACGAGCAGTACTTC.

J is TRBJ2-1 and V is TRBV12-3 or TRBV12-4; D unclear. This CDR3 is built from 15 residues. The V and J ends lost 2 bases and 2 bases respectively, with 10 bases between them. The CDR3 here is CASSLKQTPYNEQFF. Here the CDR3 DNA reads TGTGCCAGCAGTTTAAAACAGACACCCTACAATGAGCAGTTCTTC.

V usage is TRBV9 and J usage is TRBJ2-5; 8 bases agree with TRBD1. J lost 5 bases, V lost 2 bases, and 5 bases had no gene match. This CDR3 has 14 residues. The germline CDR1 and CDR2 sequences are SGDLS and YYNGEE. In nucleotides, the CDR3 is TGTGCCAGCAGCGTTCAGGGGGCGGGGGAGACCCAGTACTTC. Translated: CASSVQGAGETQYF. The variable domain in full, with the rest retrieved from reference TRBV9 and TRBJ2-5, is DSGVTQTPKHLITATGQRVTLRCSPRSGDLSVYWYQQSLDQGLQFLIQYYNGEERAKGNILERFSAQQFPDLHSELNLSSLELGDSALYFCASSVQGAGETQYFGPGTRLLVL.

This clonotype showed up just a few times. This sequence joins TRBV10-2 and TRBJ2-3; no firm D call. Trimming shortened V by 7 bases and J by 7 bases, and 15 bases separated the two germline ends. CDR1 and CDR2 from the germline V gene are WSHSY and SAAADI. There are 13 residues in the CDR3. In DNA, the CDR3 is TGCGCCAGCACCCCCGAAATCGGGCATACGCAGTATTTT. Translation gives CASTPEIGHTQYF.

This clonotype was found many times. This chain uses TRBV12-3 or TRBV12-4 with TRBJ2-3; D not resolved. V dropped 5 bases and J dropped 7 bases, with 10 bases sitting between them. The CDR3 spans 12 residues. The CDR3 loop reads CASSLLWNTQYF. The CDR3 DNA reads TGTGCCAGCAGTCTCTTGTGGAATACGCAGTATTTT.

The sample holds a few counts of this clonotype. This chain links TRBV28 with TRBJ2-2, with 9 bases that match TRBD1. V lost 7 bases and J lost 2; bases outside the gene matches: 5. This CDR3 has 15 residues. The germline gives CDR1 MDHEN, CDR2 SYDVKM. CDR3 DNA: TGTGCCAGCAACCCGGACAGGGGAAACACCGGGGAGCTGTTTTTT. Its protein is CASNPDRGNTGELFF.

This clonotype was detected a few times. V usage is TRBV3-1 and J usage is TRBJ2-7; D might be TRBD2 (5 bases). Per germline, CDR1 LGHDT and CDR2 YNNKEL (reference sequence). V lost 5 bases to trimming and J lost 2 bases, with 10 bases between them. The length of the CDR3 is 13 residues. In nucleotides, the CDR3 is TGTGCCAGCAGCGACGGACTGGCCTACGAGCAGTACTTC. Translated, it gives CASSDGLAYEQYF.

A few counts support this clonotype. The rearrangement joins TRBV12-3 or TRBV12-4 to TRBJ2-7; 10 nucleotides align to TRBD2. The length of the CDR3 is 16 residues. V trimming: 3 bases; J trimming: 3 bases; junction bases outside the gene matches: 8. The CDR3 region has the DNA TGTGCCAGCAGTTTCTCCTCGCTAGCGGGAGACTACGAGCAGTACTTC. Its protein is CASSFSSLAGDYEQYF.

This clonotype appeared many times. V is TRBV20-1 and J is TRBJ2-1; 12 bases are shared with TRBD2. V was clipped by 0 bases and J by 9 bases; unmatched bases: 6. Germline lookup yields CDR1 DFQATT and CDR2 SNEGSKA (reference sequence). CDR3 length: 15 residues. DNA of the CDR3: TGCAGTGCTAGAGAAGCTAGCGGGAGGGCCTTTGAGCAGTTCTTC. Translating gives CSAREASGRAFEQFF.

This clonotype came up a few times. This sequence joins TRBV3-1 and TRBJ2-7; 9 bases line up with TRBD1. The CDR3 totals 15 residues. V lost 1 base, J lost 6 bases, and 7 bases stayed unmatched. Germline lookup yields CDR1 LGHDT and CDR2 YNNKEL (reference sequence). The CDR3 nucleotides read TGTGCCAGCAGCCAAGCCCGGGACAGGGTCTTCGAGCAGTACTTC. It yields the protein CASSQARDRVFEQYF.

The gene calls are TRBV6-2 or TRBV6-3 and TRBJ2-1; D is undetermined. Germline assignment: CDR1 MNHEY and CDR2 SVGEGT. This CDR3 contains 11 residues. V was trimmed by 7 bases and J by 7 bases, leaving 8 bases between them. CDR3 protein: CASTRGNEQFF. The CDR3 coding sequence is TGTGCCAGCACTAGAGGTAATGAGCAGTTCTTC.

This clonotype was observed a few times. The rearrangement links TRBV14 to TRBJ2-2, with 8 bases lining up with TRBD1. V shed 2 bases, J shed 4 bases, and the junction held 6 bases outside the gene matches. The CDR3 totals 16 residues. Germline assignment: CDR1 SGHDN and CDR2 FVKESK. CDR3 residues: CASSQRQGFFTGELFF. As DNA, the CDR3 is TGTGCCAGCAGCCAAAGACAGGGGTTCTTCACCGGGGAGCTGTTTTTT.

Worth noting for this clonotype: This could be a read error, since a much larger clone is one nucleotide away. The rearrangement links TRBV20-1 to TRBJ2-7; D gene ambiguous. CDR3 size: 13 residues. V lost 6 bases, J lost 3 bases, and 15 bases lay in between. Germline V gives CDR1 DFQATT, CDR2 SNEGSKA (reference sequence). The CDR3 protein is CSARVRSNYEQYF. DNA of the CDR3: TGCAGTGCCCGGGTCAGGAGCAACTACGAGCAGTACTTC.

This rearrangement joins TRBV6-2 or TRBV6-3 to TRBJ2-7, with 8 bases matching TRBD1. Germline V gives CDR1 MNHEY, CDR2 SVGEGT. The CDR3 totals 17 residues. Trimming at V came to 4 bases and at J to 3 bases, leaving 14 bases not matched to a gene. In nucleotides, the CDR3 is TGTGCCAGCAGTTTTGGGCCTGCCGGGACAGGCTTCTACGAGCAGTACTTC. Residues: CASSFGPAGTGFYEQYF.

This clonotype appeared a few times. This chain connects TRBV25-1 to TRBJ1-3, with D uncertain. The CDR3 contains 17 residues. The V end lost 1 base, the J end lost 0 bases, and 13 bases lay between the germline ends. The germline gives CDR1 MGHDK, CDR2 SYGVNS. CDR3 coding DNA: TGTGCCAGCAGTGAATTCGGGCTCGGACTCTCTGGAAACACCATATATTTT. Encoded protein: CASSEFGLGLSGNTIYF.

Only a few counts were recorded for this clonotype. This rearrangement joins TRBV28 to TRBJ2-2, with 7 bases lining up with TRBD1. Trimming at V came to 11 bases and at J to 2 bases, leaving 8 bases not matched to a gene. Germline V gene lookup returns CDR1 MDHEN and CDR2 SYDVKM. The CDR3 runs to 14 residues. CDR3 protein: CAVEGGGNTGELFF. The CDR3 nucleotides read TGTGCCGTCGAAGGGGGCGGCAACACCGGGGAGCTGTTTTTT.

This clonotype was picked up a small number of times. The gene calls are TRBV7-8 and TRBJ1-6; D is undetermined. The CDR3 contains 15 residues. Trimming pared 3 bases from V and 3 bases from J, leaving 9 bases between. The germline gives CDR1 SGHVS, CDR2 FQNEAQ. CDR3 sequence (DNA): TGTGCCAGCAGCTTGAGCCAGAACTATAATTCACCCCTCCACTTT. This translates into CASSLSQNYNSPLHF.